This T cell receptor beta chain was sequenced for a study of blood T cell repertoires in COVID-19. V lost 4 bases to trimming and J lost 10 bases, with 14 bases between them. Germline CDR1 and CDR2: SGHTA and FQGNSA. The CDR3 has 14 amino acids. Profiling relied on immunoSEQ multiplex PCR, and the TCRdb table lists in-frame clones only, not all of them. Seen here are about 370,000 clones, nearly 90% observed once, and the top ten hold around 7%. Sample: peripheral blood. The gene calls are TRBV7-2 and TRBJ1-6; a possible D gene is TRBD1 (6 bases). This clonotype originated in a man between 18 and 35 years old with active or convalescent COVID-19. The CDR3 loop is CASSSIRGESPLHF. DNA of the CDR3: TGTGCCAGCAGCTCAATCAGGGGTGAGTCACCCCTCCACTTT.